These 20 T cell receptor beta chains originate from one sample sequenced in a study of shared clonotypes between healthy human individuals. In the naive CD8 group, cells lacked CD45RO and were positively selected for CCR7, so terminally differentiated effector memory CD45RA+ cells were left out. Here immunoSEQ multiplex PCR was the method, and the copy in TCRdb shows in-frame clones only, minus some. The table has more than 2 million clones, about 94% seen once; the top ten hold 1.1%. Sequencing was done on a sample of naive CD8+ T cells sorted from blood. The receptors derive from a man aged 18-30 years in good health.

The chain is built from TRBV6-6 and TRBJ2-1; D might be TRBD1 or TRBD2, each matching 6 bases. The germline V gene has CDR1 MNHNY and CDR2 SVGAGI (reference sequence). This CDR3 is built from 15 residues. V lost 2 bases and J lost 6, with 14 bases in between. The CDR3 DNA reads TGTGCCAGCAGTTACGTGGCGGAGGGGGTCAATGAGCAGTTCTTC. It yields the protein CASSYVAEGVNEQFF.

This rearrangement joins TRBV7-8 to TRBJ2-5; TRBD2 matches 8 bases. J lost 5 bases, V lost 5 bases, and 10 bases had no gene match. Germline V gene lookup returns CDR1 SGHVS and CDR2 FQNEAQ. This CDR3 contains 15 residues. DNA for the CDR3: TGTGCCAGCAGCCCTAGCGGGCCTTCTCCGGAGACCCAGTACTTC. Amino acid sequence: CASSPSGPSPETQYF.

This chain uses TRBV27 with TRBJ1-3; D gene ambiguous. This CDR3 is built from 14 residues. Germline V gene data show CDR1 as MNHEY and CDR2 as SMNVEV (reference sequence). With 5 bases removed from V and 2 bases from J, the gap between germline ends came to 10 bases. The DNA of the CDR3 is TGTGCCAGCAGTGATACCACGACTGGAAACACCATATATTTT. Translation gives CASSDTTTGNTIYF.

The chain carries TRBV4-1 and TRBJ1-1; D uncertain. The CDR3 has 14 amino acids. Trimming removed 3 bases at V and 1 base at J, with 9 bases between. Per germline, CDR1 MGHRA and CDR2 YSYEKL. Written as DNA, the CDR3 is TGCGCCAGCAGCCATAGGACGGGGAACACTGAAGCTTTCTTT. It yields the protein CASSHRTGNTEAFF.

CDR3 sequence reads: CAGGVGSPLHF. The CDR3 coding sequence is TGTGCCGGGGGAGTGGGTTCACCCCTCCACTTT. The gene calls are TRBV6-5 and TRBJ1-6; TRBD1 is a possible D gene (5 bases). The CDR3 has 11 amino acids. The ends were cut back, 11 bases at V and 9 bases at J, with 11 bases in the middle. Germline V gene lookup returns CDR1 MNHEY and CDR2 SVGAGI.

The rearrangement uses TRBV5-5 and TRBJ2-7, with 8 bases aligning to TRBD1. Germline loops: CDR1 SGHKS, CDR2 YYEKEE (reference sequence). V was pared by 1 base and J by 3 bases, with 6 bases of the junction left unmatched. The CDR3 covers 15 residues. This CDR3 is CASSLRGQGLYEQYF. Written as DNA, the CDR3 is TGTGCCAGCAGCTTGAGAGGACAGGGCCTCTACGAGCAGTACTTC. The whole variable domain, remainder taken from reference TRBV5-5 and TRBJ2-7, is DAGVTQSPTHLIKTRGQQVTLRCSPISGHKSVSWYQQVLGQGPQFIFQYYEKEERGRGNFPDRFSARQFPNYSSELNVNALLLGDSALYLCASSLRGQGLYEQYFGPGTRLTVT.

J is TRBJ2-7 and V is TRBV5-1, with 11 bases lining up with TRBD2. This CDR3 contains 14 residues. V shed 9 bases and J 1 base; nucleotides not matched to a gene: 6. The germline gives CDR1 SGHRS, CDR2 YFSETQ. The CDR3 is CATSTSGGSYEQYF. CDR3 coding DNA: TGCGCCACCTCAACTAGCGGGGGATCCTACGAGCAGTACTTC.

The CDR3 reads CASSEQLVPDTQYF. CDR3 sequence (DNA): TGTGCCAGCAGCGAACAGCTAGTCCCAGATACGCAGTATTTT. The gene calls are TRBV5-4 and TRBJ2-3; no firm D call. In germline, CDR1 is SGHNT, CDR2 YYREEE (reference sequence). The CDR3 runs 14 residues. Trimming took 4 bases from V and 4 from J, leaving 13 bases between them.

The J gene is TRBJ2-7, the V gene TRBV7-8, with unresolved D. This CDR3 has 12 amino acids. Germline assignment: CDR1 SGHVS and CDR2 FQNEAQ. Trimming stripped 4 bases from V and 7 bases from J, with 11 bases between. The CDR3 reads CASSSEPLEQYF. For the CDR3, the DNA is TGTGCCAGCAGCTCCGAACCTTTGGAGCAGTACTTC.

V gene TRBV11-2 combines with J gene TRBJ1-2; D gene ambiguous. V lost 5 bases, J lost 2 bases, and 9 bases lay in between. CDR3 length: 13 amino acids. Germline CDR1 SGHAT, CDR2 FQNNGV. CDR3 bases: TGTGCCAGCAGCCCGGCAGACAACTATGGCTACACCTTC. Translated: CASSPADNYGYTF.

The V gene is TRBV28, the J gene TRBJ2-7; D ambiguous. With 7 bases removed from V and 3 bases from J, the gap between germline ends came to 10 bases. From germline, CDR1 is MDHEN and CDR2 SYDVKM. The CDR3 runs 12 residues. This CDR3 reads CASTNPDYEQYF. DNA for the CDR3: TGTGCCAGCACGAACCCAGACTACGAGCAGTACTTC.

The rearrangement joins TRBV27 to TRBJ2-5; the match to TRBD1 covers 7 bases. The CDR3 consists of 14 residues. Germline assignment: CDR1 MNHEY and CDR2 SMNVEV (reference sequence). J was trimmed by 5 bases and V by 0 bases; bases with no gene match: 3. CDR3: CASSLSGTAETQYF. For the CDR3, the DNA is TGTGCCAGCAGTTTATCCGGGACAGCGGAGACCCAGTACTTC.

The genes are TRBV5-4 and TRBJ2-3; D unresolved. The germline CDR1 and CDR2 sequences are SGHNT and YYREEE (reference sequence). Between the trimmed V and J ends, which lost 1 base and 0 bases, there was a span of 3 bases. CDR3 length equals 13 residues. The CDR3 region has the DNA TGTGCCAGCAGCTTGAGCAGCACAGATACGCAGTATTTT. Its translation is CASSLSSTDTQYF.

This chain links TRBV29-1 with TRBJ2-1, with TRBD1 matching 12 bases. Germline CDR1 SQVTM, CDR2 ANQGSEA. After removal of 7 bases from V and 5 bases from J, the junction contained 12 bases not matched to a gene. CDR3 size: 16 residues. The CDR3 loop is CSGSSSGQGADNEQFF. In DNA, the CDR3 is TGCAGCGGTTCCTCCTCGGGACAGGGGGCAGACAATGAGCAGTTCTTC.

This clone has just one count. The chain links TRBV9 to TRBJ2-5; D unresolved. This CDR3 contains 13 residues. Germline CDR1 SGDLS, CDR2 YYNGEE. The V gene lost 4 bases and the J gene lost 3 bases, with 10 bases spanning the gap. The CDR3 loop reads CASSPPAEETQYF. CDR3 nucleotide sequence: TGTGCCAGCAGCCCCCCGGCGGAAGAGACCCAGTACTTC.

CDR3 protein: CATENLAGGIDTQYF. The CDR3 DNA reads TGTGCCACCGAAAATCTAGCGGGGGGTATAGATACGCAGTATTTT. V gene TRBV5-4 combines with J gene TRBJ2-3; 11 nucleotides align to TRBD2. CDR1 is SGHNT, CDR2 YYREEE, per germline (reference sequence). The CDR3 contains 15 residues. V dropped 9 bases and J dropped 5; count of bases not matched to a gene: 11. The complete variable domain, with remaining parts taken from reference TRBV5-4 and TRBJ2-3, reads ETGVTQSPTHLIKTRGQQVTLRCSSQSGHNTVSWYQQALGQGPQFIFQYYREEENGRGNFPPRFSGLQFPNYSSELNVNALELDDSALYLCATENLAGGIDTQYFGPGTRLTVL.

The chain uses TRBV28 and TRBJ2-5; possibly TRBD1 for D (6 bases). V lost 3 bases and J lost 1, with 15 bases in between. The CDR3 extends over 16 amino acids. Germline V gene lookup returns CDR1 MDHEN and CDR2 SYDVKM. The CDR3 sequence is CASSFALDSPQETQYF. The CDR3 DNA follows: TGTGCCAGCAGTTTTGCTTTGGACAGCCCCCAAGAGACCCAGTACTTC.

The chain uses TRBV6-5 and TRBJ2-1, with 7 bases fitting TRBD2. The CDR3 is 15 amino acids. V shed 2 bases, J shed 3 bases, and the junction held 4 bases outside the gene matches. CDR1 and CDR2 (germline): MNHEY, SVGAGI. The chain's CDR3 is CASSYGVAGYNEQFF. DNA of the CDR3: TGTGCCAGCAGTTACGGGGTAGCGGGCTACAATGAGCAGTTCTTC.

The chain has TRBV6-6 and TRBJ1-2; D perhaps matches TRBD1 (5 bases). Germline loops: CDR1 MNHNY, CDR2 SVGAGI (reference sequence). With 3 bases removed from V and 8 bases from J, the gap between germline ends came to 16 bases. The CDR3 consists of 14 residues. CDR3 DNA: TGTGCCAGCAGTTATCCAAATGGGGGGGACGGCTACACCTTC. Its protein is CASSYPNGGDGYTF.

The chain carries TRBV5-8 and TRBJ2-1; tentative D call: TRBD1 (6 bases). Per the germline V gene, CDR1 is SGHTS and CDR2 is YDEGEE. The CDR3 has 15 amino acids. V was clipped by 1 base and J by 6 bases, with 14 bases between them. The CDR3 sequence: CASSLFTGLGNEQFF. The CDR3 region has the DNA TGTGCCAGCAGCTTGTTTACAGGGTTAGGCAATGAGCAGTTCTTC.